This TCR beta chain emerged from a study of graft-versus-host responses after intestinal transplantation (dated by TCRdb to about 2021). Describing the broader study: The transplants that recipients received were multivisceral, liver-intestinal, or isolated intestinal. Every recipient was given anti-thymocyte globulin induction, then maintenance tacrolimus and steroids for 2 to 4 years. Bulk TCR-beta CDR3 sequencing was used to track graft-versus-host and host-versus-graft alloreactive T cell clones in the graft, circulation and bone marrow after intestinal transplantation. Alloreactive clones were identified by sequencing pre-transplant mixed lymphocyte reaction products and comparing these products with unstimulated pre-transplant donor and recipient T cells. The cohort enrolled some 23 intestinal transplant recipients including one retransplant, and a few patients lacking pretransplant specimens were excluded. A peak of at least 4% donor T cells among recipient peripheral blood mononuclear cells was the definition used for donor T cell macrochimerism. Rather than going through the commercial service, samples from a few later patients were sequenced in-house on an Illumina MiSeq and processed with MiXCR. What the authors observed across the whole study: In patients with donor T cell macrochimerism, the allografts had high GvH to HvG T cell clonal ratios. Early after transplant, declines in HvG clones were associated with peak levels of circulating GvH clones. Conclusions were limited by the relatively low number and heterogeneity of intestinal transplant patients. GvH clones were found in recipient bone marrow, and some of the GvH clones appeared earlier in ileal mucosa or blood, which is consistent with an intestinal mucosal origin.

The time point label on this specimen signifies: cells obtained before transplantation from donor or recipient. CD3+CD4+ and CD3+CD8+ populations were FACS-sorted from unstimulated pre-transplant donor and recipient cells taken from spleen or lymph nodes. Libraries were made using the immunoSEQ multiplex PCR assay. For most patients, genomic DNA was isolated with the Qiagen DNeasy Blood and Tissue Kit and shipped frozen to Adaptive Biotechnologies for TCR sequencing. High-throughput TCR-beta CDR3 sequencing of genomic DNA from most patients was performed by Adaptive Biotechnologies. On the study's bioinformatics: Adaptive's ImmunoSEQ software was the source of the TCR sequencing data for approximately 18 patients, while a few other patients were processed with MiXCR and VDJtools. To correct CD4 versus CD8 sorting errors, any sequence found in both subsets at a frequency ratio below 5:1 was removed. CDR3 nucleotide sequences shared between donor and recipient were removed because the origin of such sequences could not be assigned. To count as alloreactive, a clone needed at least 2-fold expansion over unstimulated cells and a minimum CFSE-low frequency of 0.002% (template counts) or 0.001% (read counts). Clones detected in sequenced pre-transplant spleen, lymph node, or MLR CFSE-low populations of the donor or recipient were defined as mappable. The cumulative frequency of alloreactive clones was calculated as a percentage of all sequences, weighted by copy number. The immuneACCESS repertoire file appears here via TCRdb, limited to in-frame rearrangements. These files lack a portion of the clones; in checked studies, under half of the deficit traces to unresolved V genes, and the cause of the others is not known. V and J calls and clone size are given by that table; D and trimming were obtained from the DNA. The sample table lists around 120,000 clones, about nine tenths of them with a count of one. In total, the top ten clones hold over 0.15% of the sample.

Its CDR3 holds 14 amino acids, cysteine through phenylalanine. This entry keeps only the CDR3 DNA: 42 bases, framed from base 1. Between the V and J ends, shortened by 4 bases and 4 bases respectively, the junction contains 11 bases. As encoded in the germline V gene, CDR1 is SGHTA while CDR2 is FQGNSA. With respect to this clone: Its antigen is currently not known. Per-nucleotide qualities are absent, and no much larger clonotype sits a single base away.

The material sequenced was unstimulated CD4+ T cells sorted from spleen or lymph node cells, taken before intestinal transplant. This TCR was recovered from a human donor who received an intestinal transplant. The rearrangement joined TRBV7-2 to TRBJ2-1, with the D gene not clear enough to name. The CDR3 in this case is CASSSRGAYNEQFF. The nucleotides read TGTGCCAGCAGCTCAAGAGGCGCGTACAATGAGCAGTTCTTC.